This TCR beta chain was captured in a study of monozygotic twins with inflammatory bowel disease. One blood sample of about 2.3 ml was taken from each donor. The CDR3 contains 13 residues. Germline V lookup: CDR1 SGHTA, CDR2 FQGTGA. UMIs bearing a 6-nucleotide sample barcode were added through template switching. Each CDR3 protein gets one entry in TCRdb, which reprocessed the 5' RACE reads and gives no DNA. The table for this sample gives about 160,000 distinct CDR3 sequences. As concerns this clonotype: What it recognizes is unknown.

Study observations and caveats: No one strong IBD-associated signal or clonotype was supported.

Source material: blood. The gene calls are TRBV7-3 and TRBJ1-1. This TCR derives from a human donor with ulcerative colitis or Crohn's disease, or a healthy co-twin of an affected twin (not recorded which). The CDR3 protein is CASSHGVHTEAFF. Drawing the rest from reference TRBV7-3 and TRBJ1-1, the complete variable domain is GAGVSQTPSNKVTEKGKYVELRCDPISGHTALYWYRQSLGQGPEFLIYFQGTGAADDSGLPNDRFFAVRPEGSVSTLKIQRTERGDSAVYLCASSHGVHTEAFFGQGTRLTVV.